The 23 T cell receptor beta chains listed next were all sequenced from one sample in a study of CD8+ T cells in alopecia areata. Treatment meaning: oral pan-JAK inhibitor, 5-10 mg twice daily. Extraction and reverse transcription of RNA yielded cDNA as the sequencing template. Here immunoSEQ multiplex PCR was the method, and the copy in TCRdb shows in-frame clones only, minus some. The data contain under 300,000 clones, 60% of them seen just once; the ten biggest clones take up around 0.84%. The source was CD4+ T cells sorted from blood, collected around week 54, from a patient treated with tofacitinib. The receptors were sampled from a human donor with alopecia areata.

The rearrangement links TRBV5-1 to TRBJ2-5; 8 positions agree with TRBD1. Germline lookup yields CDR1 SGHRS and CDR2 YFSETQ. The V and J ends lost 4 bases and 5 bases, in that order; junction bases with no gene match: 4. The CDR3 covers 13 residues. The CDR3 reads CASSQDRVETQYF. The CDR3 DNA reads TGCGCCAGCAGCCAGGACAGGGTTGAGACCCAGTACTTC.

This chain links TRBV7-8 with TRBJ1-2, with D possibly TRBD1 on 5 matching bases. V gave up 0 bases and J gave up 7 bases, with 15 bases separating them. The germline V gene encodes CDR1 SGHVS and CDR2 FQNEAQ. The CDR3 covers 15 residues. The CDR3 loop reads CASSLAPGIEGGYTF. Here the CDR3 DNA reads TGTGCCAGCAGCTTAGCTCCAGGGATAGAAGGTGGCTACACCTTC.

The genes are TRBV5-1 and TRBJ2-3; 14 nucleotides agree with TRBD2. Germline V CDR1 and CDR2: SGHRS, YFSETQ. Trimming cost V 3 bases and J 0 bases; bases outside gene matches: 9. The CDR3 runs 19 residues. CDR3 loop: CASSSGLAGGRPSTDTQYF. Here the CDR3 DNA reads TGCGCCAGCAGCTCTGGACTAGCGGGGGGCCGACCTAGCACAGATACGCAGTATTTT. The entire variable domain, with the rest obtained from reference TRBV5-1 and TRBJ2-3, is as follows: KAGVTQTPRYLIKTRGQQVTLSCSPISGHRSVSWYQQTPGQGLQFLFEYFSETQRNKGNFPGRFSGRQFSNSRSEMNVSTLELGDSALYLCASSSGLAGGRPSTDTQYFGPGTRLTVL.

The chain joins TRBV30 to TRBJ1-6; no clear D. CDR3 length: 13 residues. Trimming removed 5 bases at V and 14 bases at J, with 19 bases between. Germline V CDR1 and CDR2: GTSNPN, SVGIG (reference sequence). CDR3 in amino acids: CAWGLDPGKTLHF. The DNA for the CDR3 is TGTGCCTGGGGCCTCGATCCGGGGAAAACCCTCCACTTT.

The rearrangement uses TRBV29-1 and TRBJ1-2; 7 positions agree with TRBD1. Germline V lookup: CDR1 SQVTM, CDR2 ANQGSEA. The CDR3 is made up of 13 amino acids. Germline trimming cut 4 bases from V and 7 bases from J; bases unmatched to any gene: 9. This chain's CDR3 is CSVGQGGYIGYTF. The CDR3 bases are TGCAGCGTTGGACAGGGAGGCTATATTGGCTACACCTTC.

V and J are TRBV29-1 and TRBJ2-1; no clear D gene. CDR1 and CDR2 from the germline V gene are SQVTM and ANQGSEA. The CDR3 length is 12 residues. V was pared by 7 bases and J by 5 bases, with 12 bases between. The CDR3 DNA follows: TGCAGCGGTTCCCGGACCAACAATGAGCAGTTCTTC. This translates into CSGSRTNNEQFF.

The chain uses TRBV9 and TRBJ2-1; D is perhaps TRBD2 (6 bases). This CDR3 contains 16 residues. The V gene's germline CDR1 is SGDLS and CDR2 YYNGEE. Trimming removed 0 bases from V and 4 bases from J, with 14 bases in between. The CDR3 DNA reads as TGTGCCAGCAGCGTAGCTGGCGGGACCCGGTACAATGAGCAGTTCTTC. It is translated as CASSVAGGTRYNEQFF.

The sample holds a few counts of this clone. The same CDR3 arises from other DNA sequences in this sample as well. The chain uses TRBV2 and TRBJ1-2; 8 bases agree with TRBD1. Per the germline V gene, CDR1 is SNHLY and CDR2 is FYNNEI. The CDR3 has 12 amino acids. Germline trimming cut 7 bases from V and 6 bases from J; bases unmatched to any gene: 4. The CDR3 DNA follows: TGTGCCAGCACTGGGACAGGAGATGGCTACACCTTC. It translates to CASTGTGDGYTF.

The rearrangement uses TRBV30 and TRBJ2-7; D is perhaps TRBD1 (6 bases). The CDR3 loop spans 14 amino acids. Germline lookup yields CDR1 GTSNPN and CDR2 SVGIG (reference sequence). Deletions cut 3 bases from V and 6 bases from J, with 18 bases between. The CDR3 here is CAWSEDSVSFEQYF. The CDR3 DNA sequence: TGTGCCTGGAGCGAGGACAGTGTGAGTTTCGAGCAGTACTTC.

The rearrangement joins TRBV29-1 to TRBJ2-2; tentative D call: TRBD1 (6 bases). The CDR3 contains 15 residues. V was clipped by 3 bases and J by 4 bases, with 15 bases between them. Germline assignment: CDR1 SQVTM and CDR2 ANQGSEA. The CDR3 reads CSVDRTGSGTGELFF. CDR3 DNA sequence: TGCAGCGTTGACCGAACAGGGTCGGGCACCGGGGAGCTGTTTTTT.

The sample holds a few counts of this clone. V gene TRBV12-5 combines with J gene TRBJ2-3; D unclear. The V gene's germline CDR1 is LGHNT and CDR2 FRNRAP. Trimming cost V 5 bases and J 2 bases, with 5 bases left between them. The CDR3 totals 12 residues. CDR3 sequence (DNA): TGTGCTAGTGGTCCGCACACAGATACGCAGTATTTT. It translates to CASGPHTDTQYF.

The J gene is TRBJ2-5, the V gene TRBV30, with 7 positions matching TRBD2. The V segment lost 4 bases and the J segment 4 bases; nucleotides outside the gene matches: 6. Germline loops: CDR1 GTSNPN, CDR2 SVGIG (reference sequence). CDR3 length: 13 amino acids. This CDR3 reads CAWTLGGLETQYF. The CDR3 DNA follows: TGTGCCTGGACTCTGGGGGGGTTAGAGACCCAGTACTTC.

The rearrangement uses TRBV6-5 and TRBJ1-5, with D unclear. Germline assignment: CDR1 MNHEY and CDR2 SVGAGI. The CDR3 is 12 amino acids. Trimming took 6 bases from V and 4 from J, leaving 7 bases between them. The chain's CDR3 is CASRDLNQPQHF. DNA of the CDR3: TGTGCCAGCAGGGACCTAAATCAGCCCCAGCATTTT.

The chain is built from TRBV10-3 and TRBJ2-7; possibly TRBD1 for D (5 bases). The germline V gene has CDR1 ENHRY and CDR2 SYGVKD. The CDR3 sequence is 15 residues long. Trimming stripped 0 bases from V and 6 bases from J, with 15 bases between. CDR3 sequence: CAISESRTPSSEQYF. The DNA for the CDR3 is TGTGCCATCAGTGAGTCGCGGACACCTTCCAGCGAGCAGTACTTC.

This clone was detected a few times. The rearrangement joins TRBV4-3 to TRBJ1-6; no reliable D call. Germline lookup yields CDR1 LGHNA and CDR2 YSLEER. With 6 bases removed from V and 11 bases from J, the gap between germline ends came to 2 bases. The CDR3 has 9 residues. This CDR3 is CASSPPLHF. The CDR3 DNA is TGCGCCAGCAGTCCACCCCTCCACTTT.

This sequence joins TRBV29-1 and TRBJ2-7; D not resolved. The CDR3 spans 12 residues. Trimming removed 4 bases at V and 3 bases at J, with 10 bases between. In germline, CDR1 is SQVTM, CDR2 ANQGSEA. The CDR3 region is CSVGSTDYEQYF. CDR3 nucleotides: TGCAGCGTTGGTTCCACTGACTACGAGCAGTACTTC.

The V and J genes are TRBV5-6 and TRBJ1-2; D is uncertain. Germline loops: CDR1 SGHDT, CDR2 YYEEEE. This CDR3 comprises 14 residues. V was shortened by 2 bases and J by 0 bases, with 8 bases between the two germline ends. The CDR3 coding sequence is TGTGCCAGCAGCTTAGGTGCCTCTAACTATGGCTACACCTTC. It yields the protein CASSLGASNYGYTF.

The CDR3 here is CASSLFRAGNSPLHF. CDR3 nucleotide sequence: TGTGCCAGCAGTTTATTTCGGGCGGGGAATTCACCCCTCCACTTT. The V and J genes are TRBV27 and TRBJ1-6, with D hard to call. The length of the CDR3 is 15 residues. Trimming cost V 1 base and J 7 bases, with 11 bases left between them. Per the germline V gene, CDR1 is MNHEY and CDR2 is SMNVEV (reference sequence).

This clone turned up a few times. The CDR3: CASSKSEAGERTETQYF. The CDR3 region has the DNA TGCGCCAGCAGTAAATCAGAAGCGGGGGAGCGTACGGAGACCCAGTACTTC. V gene TRBV5-1 combines with J gene TRBJ2-5; 8 bases are shared with TRBD2. The CDR3 extends over 17 amino acids. The germline V gene has CDR1 SGHRS and CDR2 YFSETQ. The V and J ends lost 5 bases and 5 bases, in that order; junction bases with no gene match: 17.

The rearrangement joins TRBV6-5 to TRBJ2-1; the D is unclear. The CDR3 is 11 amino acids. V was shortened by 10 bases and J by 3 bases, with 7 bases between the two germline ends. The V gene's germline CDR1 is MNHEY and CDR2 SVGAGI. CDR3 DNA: TGTGCCACCGGTCTCTACAATGAGCAGTTCTTC. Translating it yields CATGLYNEQFF.

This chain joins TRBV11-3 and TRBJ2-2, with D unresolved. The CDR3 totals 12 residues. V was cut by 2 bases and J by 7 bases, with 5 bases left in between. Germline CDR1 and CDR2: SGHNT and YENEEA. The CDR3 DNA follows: TGTGCCAGCAGCTTATTCAACGGGGAGCTGTTTTTT. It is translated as CASSLFNGELFF.

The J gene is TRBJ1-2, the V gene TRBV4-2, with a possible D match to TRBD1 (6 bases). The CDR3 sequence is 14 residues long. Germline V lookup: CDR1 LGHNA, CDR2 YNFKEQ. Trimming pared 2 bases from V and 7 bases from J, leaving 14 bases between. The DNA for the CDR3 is TGTGCCAGCAGCCAATATACAGGGATCCCTGGCTACACCTTC. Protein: CASSQYTGIPGYTF.

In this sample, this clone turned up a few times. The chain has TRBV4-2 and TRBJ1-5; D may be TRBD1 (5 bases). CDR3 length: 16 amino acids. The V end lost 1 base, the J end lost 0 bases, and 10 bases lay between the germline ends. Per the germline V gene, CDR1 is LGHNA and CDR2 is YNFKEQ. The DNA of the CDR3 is TGTGCCAGCAGCCAAGTCGCTGGGACTAGCAATCAGCCCCAGCATTTT. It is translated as CASSQVAGTSNQPQHF.